The clone carrying this TCR beta chain showed up just once. The data were obtained in a study of blood T cell repertoires in COVID-19. Study at large: Italy, Spain and the United States were the sources of the convalescent and acute COVID-19 samples. The analysed material was cDNA or gDNA that came from T cells, B-cell-depleted T cells, or PBMCs.

Authors' methods: Amplification with reference gene primers provided the estimates of nucleated cell counts. The table came from immunoSEQ multiplex PCR; TCRdb's copy has only in-frame clones and leaves some out. That table is the source of V, J and clone size, and D and trimming were worked out from the DNA. This table has 130,000 or so clones, around 87% appearing once. This CDR3 comprises 13 residues. CDR1 and CDR2 from the germline V gene are SEHNR and FQNEAQ (reference sequence). V gave up 5 bases and J gave up 8 bases; unmatched junction bases: 7. The genes are TRBV7-9 and TRBJ2-5; 8 positions match TRBD1. The specimen sequenced was peripheral blood. This TCR was sampled from a man aged 45-65 years with acute or convalescent COVID-19. The CDR3 region is CASSPRQGNTQYF. For the CDR3, the DNA is TGTGCCAGCAGCCCCCGACAGGGGAATACCCAGTACTTC.